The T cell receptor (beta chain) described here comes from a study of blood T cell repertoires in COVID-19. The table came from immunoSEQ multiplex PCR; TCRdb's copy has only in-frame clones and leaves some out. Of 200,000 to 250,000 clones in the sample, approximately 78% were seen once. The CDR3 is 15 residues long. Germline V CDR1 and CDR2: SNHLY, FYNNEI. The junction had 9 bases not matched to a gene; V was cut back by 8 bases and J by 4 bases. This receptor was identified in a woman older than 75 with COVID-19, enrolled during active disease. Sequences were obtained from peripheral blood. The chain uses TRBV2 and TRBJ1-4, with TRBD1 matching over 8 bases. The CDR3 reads CASLGQGNFNEKLFF. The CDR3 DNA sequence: TGTGCCAGCTTAGGACAGGGCAACTTTAATGAAAAACTGTTTTTT. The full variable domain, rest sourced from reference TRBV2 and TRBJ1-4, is EPEVTQTPSHQVTQMGQEVILRCVPISNHLYFYWYRQILGQKVEFLVSFYNNEISEKSEIFDDQFSVERPDGSNFTLKIRSTKLEDSAMYFCASLGQGNFNEKLFFGSGTQLSVL.